The 5 T cell receptor beta chains in this list originate from one sample, sequenced in a study of blood T cell repertoires in COVID-19 (dated by TCRdb to 2020 to 2022). Library generation was performed with the immunoSEQ multiplex PCR assay. The table comes from immuneACCESS by way of TCRdb, which keeps in-frame sequences with V and J called. Part of the clones is missing from these tables; in studies checked, under half for an unresolved V gene and the rest for unknown reasons. This sample gives fewer than 200,000 clones in total; 84% of them show up just once. Approximately 3% of the sample comes from the top ten. Sequencing input: PBMCs or T cells enriched from blood (not recorded which). The receptor source for this set is a woman in her twenties or thirties who had been exposed to COVID-19.

A single count supports this clone. Here the CDR3 DNA reads TGCGCCAGCAGCTGGAAACAGGGGGAGGCAATGCCGAACACCGGGGAGCTGTTTTTT. Amino acid sequence: CASSWKQGEAMPNTGELFF. The V and J genes are TRBV5-1 and TRBJ2-2, with TRBD1 identical over 8 bases. Trimming took 3 bases from V and 0 from J; bases not matched to a gene: 13. CDR1 and CDR2 from the germline V gene are SGHRS and YFSETQ. The CDR3 is 19 residues long. Filled out from reference TRBV5-1 and TRBJ2-2, the complete variable domain reads KAGVTQTPRYLIKTRGQQVTLSCSPISGHRSVSWYQQTPGQGLQFLFEYFSETQRNKGNFPGRFSGRQFSNSRSEMNVSTLELGDSALYLCASSWKQGEAMPNTGELFFGEGSRLTVL.

Concerning this clone: Other DNA sequences in this specimen translate into the identical CDR3. The V and J genes are TRBV5-4 and TRBJ2-3; D is possibly TRBD2 (7 bases). Trimming shortened V by 0 bases and J by 4 bases, and 12 bases separated the two germline ends. Germline V gene sequence: CDR1 SGHNT, CDR2 YYREEE (reference sequence). This CDR3 is 15 amino acids long. CDR3 bases: TGTGCCAGCAGCTTGGGTGGGGGGGCGGCAGATACGCAGTATTTT. This translates into CASSLGGGAADTQYF.

As to this clone: Germline is not matched at one junction end, which may reflect a read error. V and J are TRBV2 and TRBJ2-7; a weak D match, TRBD2 (7 bases). This CDR3 comprises 13 residues. Germline assignment: CDR1 SNHLY and CDR2 FYNNEI. CDR3 region: CASSDPSGGPGNF. The CDR3 nucleotides are TGTGCCAGCAGTGACCCTTCGGGGGGCCCCGGGAACTTC.

CDR3 sequence: CASSATGHTNEKLFF. In DNA, the CDR3 is TGTGCCAGCAGCGCCACAGGGCATACTAATGAAAAACTGTTTTTT. The chain recombines TRBV7-2 with TRBJ1-4; TRBD1 is a possible D gene (6 bases). The CDR3 contains 15 residues. The germline gives CDR1 SGHTA, CDR2 FQGNSA. Trimming removed 5 bases at V and 2 bases at J, with 12 bases between. The complete variable domain, with remaining parts taken from reference TRBV7-2 and TRBJ1-4, reads GAGVSQSPSNKVTEKGKDVELRCDPISGHTALYWYRQSLGQGLEFLIYFQGNSAPDKSGLPSDRFSAERTGGSVSTLTIQRTQQEDSAVYLCASSATGHTNEKLFFGSGTQLSVL.

The chain recombines TRBV6-2 or TRBV6-3 with TRBJ1-1; D is perhaps TRBD1 (5 bases). The V end lost 4 bases, the J end lost 3 bases, and 9 bases lay between the germline ends. This CDR3 region has 13 residues. CDR1 and CDR2 (germline): MNHEY, SVGEGT. Here the CDR3 reads CASSFTGHTEAFF. The CDR3 nucleotides read TGTGCCAGCAGTTTTACAGGACACACTGAAGCTTTCTTT.